Sequencing of this T cell receptor beta chain was carried out in a study of blood T cell repertoires in COVID-19. The wider study: Italy, Spain and the United States were the sources of the convalescent and acute COVID-19 samples. T cells, B-cell-depleted T cells, or PBMCs provided the cDNA or gDNA that served as material.

The data were produced by immunoSEQ multiplex PCR, yet TCRdb's version contains in-frame clones alone and is incomplete. Among under 200,000 clones, about 86% were seen once, and the ten largest hold 0.6% to 0.9%. The CDR3 has 13 amino acids. V was shortened by 2 bases and J by 6 bases, with 5 bases between the two germline ends. Germline V gives CDR1 SGHTA, CDR2 FQGNSA. The sequenced sample was peripheral blood. The source of this sequence is a woman aged 70-85 years with acute or convalescent COVID-19. The V gene is TRBV7-2, the J gene TRBJ1-6; D unclear. In DNA, the CDR3 is TGTGCCAGCAGCTTAAGAGTTAATTCACCCCTCCACTTT. Translation: CASSLRVNSPLHF.